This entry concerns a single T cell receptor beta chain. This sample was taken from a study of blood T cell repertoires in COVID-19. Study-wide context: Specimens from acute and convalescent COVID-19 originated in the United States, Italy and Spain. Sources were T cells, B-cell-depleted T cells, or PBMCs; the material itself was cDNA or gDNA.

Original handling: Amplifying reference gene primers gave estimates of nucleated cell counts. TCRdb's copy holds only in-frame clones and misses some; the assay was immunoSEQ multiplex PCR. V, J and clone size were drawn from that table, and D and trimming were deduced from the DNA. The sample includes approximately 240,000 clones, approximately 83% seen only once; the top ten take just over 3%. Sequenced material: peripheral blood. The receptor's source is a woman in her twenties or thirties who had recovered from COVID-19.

CDR3 residues: CASSPVEAEGNWETQYF. DNA of the CDR3: TGTGCCAGCAGTCCCGTAGAGGCGGAGGGAAATTGGGAGACCCAGTACTTC. The chain combines TRBV6-6 with TRBJ2-5; perhaps TRBD2 as D (6 bases). The length of the CDR3 is 17 residues. Trimming left V 5 bases short and J 5 bases short, with 24 bases between. In germline, CDR1 is MNHNY, CDR2 SVGAGI (reference sequence).